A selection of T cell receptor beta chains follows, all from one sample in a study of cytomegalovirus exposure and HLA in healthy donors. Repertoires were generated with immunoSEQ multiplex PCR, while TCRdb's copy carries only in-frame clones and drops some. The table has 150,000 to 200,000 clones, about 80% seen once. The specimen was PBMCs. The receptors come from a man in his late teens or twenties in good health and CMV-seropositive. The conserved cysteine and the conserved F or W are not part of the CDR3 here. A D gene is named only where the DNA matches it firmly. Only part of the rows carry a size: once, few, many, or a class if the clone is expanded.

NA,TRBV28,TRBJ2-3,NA,ASSLSGQGSSTDTQY
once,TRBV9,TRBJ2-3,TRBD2,ASSSRPLAGVGDTQY
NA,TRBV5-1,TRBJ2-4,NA,ASSLDGMGKNIQY
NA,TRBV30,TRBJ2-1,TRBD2,AWSVRLAGDNEQF
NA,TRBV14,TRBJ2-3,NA,ASSPGLDFITDTQY
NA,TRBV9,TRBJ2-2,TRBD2,ASSVEVIAGRGELF
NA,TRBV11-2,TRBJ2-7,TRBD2,ASSYPGLAINEQY
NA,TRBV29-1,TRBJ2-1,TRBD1,SVGTGMRDNEQF
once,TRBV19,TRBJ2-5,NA,ASSIQLARGDETQY
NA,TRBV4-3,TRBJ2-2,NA,ASSQVLGELF
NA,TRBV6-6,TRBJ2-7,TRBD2,ASSAGTSGYEQY
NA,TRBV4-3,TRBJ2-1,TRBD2,ASSPSTSGVIYNEQF
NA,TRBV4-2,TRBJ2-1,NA,ASSQVGDSYNEQF
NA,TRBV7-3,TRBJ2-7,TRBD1,ASRRTGGTYEQY
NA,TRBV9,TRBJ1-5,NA,ASSEGRVSQPQH
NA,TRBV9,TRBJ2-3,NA,ASSGAQRTDTQY
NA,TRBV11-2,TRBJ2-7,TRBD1,ASSPDRVSDEQY
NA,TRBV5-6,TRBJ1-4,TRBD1,ASSLRTGEAEKLF
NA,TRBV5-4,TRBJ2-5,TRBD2,ASSLALPGRGETQY
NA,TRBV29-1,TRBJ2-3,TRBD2,SVLGGTDTQY
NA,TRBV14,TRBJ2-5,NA,ASSRRADGETQY
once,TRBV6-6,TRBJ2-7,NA,ASGMGLSTYEQY
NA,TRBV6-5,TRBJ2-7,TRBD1,ASSYSGQGTYEQY
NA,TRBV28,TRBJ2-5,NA,ASSLFQEETQY
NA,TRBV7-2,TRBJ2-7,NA,ASSLVVAFSYEQY
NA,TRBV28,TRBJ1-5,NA,ASSFSESNQPQH
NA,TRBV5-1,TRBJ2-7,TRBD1,ASSLGDSSYEQY
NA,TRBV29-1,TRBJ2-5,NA,SGFRGQETQY
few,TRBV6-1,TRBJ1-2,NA,ASRRGGNYGYT
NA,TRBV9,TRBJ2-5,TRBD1,ASSVSGTGSETQY
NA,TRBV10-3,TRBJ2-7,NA,AITRQSTYEQY
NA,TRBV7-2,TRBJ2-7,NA,ASSLKVGYEQY
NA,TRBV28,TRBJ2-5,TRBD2,ASSPRLAGGRETQY
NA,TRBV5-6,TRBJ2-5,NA,ASSLAETQY
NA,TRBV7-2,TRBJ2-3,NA,ASSLEALRGTDTQY
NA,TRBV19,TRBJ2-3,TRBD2,ASSSVWGGDTQY
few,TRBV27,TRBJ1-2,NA,ASSSHRETMGGYT
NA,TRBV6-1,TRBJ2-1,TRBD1,ASSDGQGHNEQF
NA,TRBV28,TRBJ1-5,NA,ASSSHRLRDYSNQPQH
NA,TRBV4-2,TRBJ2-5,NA,ASSLDQRETQY
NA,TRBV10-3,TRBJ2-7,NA,AISPGYSYEQY
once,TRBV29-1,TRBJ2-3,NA,SVDSVTDTQY
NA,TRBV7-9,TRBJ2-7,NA,ASSFPRNEQY
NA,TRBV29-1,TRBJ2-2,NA,SGGGANTGELF
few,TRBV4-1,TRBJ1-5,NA,ASSQGGYSNQPQH
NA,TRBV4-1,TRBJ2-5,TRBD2,ASSQDRIAGGPGETQY
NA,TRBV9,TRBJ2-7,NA,ASSATSWAYEQY
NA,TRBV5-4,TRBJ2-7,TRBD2,ASSPPGLRSYEQY
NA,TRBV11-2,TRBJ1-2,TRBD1,ASSSPGTGGYGYT
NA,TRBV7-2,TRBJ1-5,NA,ASSFDGRVNQPQH
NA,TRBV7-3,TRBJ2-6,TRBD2,ASSPSGGGVGSGANVLT
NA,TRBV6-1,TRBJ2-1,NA,ASSEATGSRF
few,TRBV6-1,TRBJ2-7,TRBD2,ASAGTSGPYEQY
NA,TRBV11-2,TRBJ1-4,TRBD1,ASSQTGATNEKLF